The rows below give T cell receptor beta chains drawn from one sample of a study of cytomegalovirus exposure and HLA in healthy donors. Measured with immunoSEQ multiplex PCR; TCRdb has only the in-frame clones, and not every one. The sample shows around 70,000 clones, 94% of them seen only once. Material: PBMCs. These receptors were collected from a man younger than 35 in good health and CMV-seropositive. Each CDR3 is given with its conserved first and last residue.

CDR3 length,V gene,J gene,CDR3 protein
14,TRBV27,TRBJ1-1,CASSLGTGGDGAFF
14,TRBV5-1,TRBJ2-3,CASRTLPEADTQYF
14,TRBV19,TRBJ2-1,CASSVGGAYNEQFF
13,TRBV19,TRBJ1-1,CASSNRGGTEAFF
12,TRBV4-1,TRBJ2-1,CASRRSSNEQFF
14,TRBV6-6,TRBJ2-7,CASRAGQGEYEQYF
13,TRBV6-4,TRBJ2-1,CASRGTGGHEQFF
16,TRBV29-1,TRBJ2-5,CSVQRGLAGEQETQYF
15,TRBV10-1,TRBJ2-3,CASSPSGRGTDTQYF
15,TRBV5-1,TRBJ2-5,CASSLTSGTQETQYF
16,TRBV28,TRBJ1-5,CASSPGVRDIHQPQHF
14,TRBV11-2,TRBJ2-3,CASSYSRRTDTQYF
15,TRBV5-6,TRBJ1-5,CASSAQGLANQPQHF
16,TRBV10-3,TRBJ2-1,CAIQRSIAGSYNEQFF
15,TRBV9,TRBJ2-7,CASSVAGGTSYEQYF
14,TRBV6-5,TRBJ1-2,CASRQNTGNYGYTF
16,TRBV25-1,TRBJ2-7,CASSDLNDLAGVKQYF
15,TRBV2,TRBJ1-5,CASRAGRRANQPQHF